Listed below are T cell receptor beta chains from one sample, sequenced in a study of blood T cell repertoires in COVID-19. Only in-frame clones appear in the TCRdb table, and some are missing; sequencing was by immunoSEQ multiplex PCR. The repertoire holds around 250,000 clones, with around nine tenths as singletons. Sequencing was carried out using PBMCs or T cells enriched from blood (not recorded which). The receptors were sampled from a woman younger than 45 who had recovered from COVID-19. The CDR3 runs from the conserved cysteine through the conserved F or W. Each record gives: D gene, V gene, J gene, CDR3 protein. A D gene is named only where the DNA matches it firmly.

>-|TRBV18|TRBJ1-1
CASSPGSGSSEAFF
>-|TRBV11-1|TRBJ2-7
CASSPQPSRGPTEQYF
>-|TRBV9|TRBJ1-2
CASSGKYRVNYGYTF
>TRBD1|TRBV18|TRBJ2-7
CASSPQGAIYEQYF
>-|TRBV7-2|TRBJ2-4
CASSLRSAAIENIQYF
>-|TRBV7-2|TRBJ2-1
CAGNGDYNEQFF
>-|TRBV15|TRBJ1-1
CATSRDAAFSTEAFF
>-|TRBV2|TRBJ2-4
CASREGPGAKNIQYF
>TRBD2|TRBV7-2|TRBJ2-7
CASSLGGLAGGGYEQYF
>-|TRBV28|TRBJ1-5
CASRYYSNQPQHF
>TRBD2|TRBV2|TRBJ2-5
CASTSRLAGGETQYF
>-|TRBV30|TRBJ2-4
CAWSLRTKNIQYF
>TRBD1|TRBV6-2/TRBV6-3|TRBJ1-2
CASSWRGDREDYGYTF
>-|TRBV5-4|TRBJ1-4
CASSPEPGEKLFF
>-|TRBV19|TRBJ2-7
CASSISNEQYF
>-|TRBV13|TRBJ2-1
CASSSGNRDHSYNEQFF
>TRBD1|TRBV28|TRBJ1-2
CASSLTGGFDGYTF
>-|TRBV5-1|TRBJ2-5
CASSLRAETQYF
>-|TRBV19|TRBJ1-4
CASSGQGNEKLFF
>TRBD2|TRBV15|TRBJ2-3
CATTGTSSGTQYF
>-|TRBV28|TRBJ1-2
CASRSGYGYTF
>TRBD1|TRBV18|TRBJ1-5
CASSPTGAGSQPQHF
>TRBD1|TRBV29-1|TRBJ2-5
CSVRDRGLQETQYF
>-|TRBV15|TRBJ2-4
CATSSFIAKNIQYF
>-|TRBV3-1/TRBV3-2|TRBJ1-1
CASSQGEVNTEAFF
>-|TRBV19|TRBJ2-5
CATRSGAGETQYF
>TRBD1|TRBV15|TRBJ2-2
CATSRDRSGELFF
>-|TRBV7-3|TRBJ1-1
CASSLMAGMNTEAFF
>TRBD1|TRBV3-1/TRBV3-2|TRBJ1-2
CASSQLGTGTNYGYTF
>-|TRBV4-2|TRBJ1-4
CASSQDRYYAGEKLFF
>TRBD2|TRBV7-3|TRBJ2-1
CASGTSGRPPHNEQFF
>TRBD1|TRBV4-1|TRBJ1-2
CASSHRDRGGSSGYTF
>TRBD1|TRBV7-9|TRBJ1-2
CASSRGTGVNPNYGYTF
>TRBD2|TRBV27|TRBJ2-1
CASCFSGRAVEQFF
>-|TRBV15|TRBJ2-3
CATSSEGQGGPDTQYF
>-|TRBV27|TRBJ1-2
CASSLGTRGPNYGYTF
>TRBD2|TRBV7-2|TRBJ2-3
CASSTRGLAGNTDTQYF
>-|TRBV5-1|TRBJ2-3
CASRRTPRVTNTDTQYF
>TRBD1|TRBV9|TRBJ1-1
CASSATGVTEAFF
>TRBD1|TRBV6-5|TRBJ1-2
CASSYSSETGDGYTF
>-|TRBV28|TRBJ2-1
CASITLEGRSSYNEQFF
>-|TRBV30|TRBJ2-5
CAWSVNRQETQYF
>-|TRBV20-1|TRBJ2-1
CSASHRTEQFF
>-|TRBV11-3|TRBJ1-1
CASSLGAGRRTEAFF
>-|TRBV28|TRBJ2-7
CASSPEGLTPYEQYF
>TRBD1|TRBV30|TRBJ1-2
CAWSTRGTGAAGYTF
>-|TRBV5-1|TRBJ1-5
CASSLGDINQPQHF
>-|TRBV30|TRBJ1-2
CAWSQQGRGYGYTF
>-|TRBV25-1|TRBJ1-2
CASSGYIETNYGYTF
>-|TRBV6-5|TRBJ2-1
CASSSVANEQFF
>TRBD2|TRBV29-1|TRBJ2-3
CSVGLAGLTDTQYF
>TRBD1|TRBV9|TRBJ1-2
CASSARDSLNYGYTF
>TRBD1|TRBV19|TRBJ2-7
CASSSEQGARYEQYF